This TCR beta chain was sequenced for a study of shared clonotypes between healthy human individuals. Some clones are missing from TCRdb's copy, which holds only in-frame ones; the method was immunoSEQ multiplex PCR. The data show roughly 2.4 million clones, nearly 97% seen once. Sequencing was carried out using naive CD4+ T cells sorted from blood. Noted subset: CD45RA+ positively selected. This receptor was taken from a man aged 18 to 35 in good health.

CDR3 in amino acids: CASSPPTGSVNTGELFF. The DNA of the CDR3 is TGTGCCAGCTCACCACCGACAGGGTCCGTCAACACCGGGGAGCTGTTTTTT. The V gene is TRBV18, the J gene TRBJ2-2; 7 nucleotides align to TRBD1. CDR3 length: 17 amino acids. Trimming at V came to 0 bases and at J to 2 bases, leaving 6 bases not matched to a gene. Germline V lookup: CDR1 KGHSH, CDR2 LQKENI.